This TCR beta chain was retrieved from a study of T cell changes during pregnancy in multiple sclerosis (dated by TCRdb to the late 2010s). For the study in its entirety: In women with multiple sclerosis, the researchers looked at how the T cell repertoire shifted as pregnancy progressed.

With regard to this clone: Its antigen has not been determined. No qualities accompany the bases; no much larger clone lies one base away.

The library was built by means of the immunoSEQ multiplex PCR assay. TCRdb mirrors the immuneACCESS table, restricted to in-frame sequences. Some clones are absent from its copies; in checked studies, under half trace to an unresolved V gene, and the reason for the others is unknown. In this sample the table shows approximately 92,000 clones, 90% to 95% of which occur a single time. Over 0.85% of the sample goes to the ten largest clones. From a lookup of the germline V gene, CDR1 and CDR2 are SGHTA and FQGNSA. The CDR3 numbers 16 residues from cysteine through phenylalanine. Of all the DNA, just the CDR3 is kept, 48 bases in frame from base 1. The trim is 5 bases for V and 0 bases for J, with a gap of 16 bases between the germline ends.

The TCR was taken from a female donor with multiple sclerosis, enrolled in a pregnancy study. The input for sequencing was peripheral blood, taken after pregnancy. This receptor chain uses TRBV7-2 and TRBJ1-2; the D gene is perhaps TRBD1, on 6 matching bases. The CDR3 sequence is CASSPQPGHSNYGYTF. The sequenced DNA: TGTGCCAGCAGCCCTCAACCGGGACATTCTAACTATGGCTACACCTTC.